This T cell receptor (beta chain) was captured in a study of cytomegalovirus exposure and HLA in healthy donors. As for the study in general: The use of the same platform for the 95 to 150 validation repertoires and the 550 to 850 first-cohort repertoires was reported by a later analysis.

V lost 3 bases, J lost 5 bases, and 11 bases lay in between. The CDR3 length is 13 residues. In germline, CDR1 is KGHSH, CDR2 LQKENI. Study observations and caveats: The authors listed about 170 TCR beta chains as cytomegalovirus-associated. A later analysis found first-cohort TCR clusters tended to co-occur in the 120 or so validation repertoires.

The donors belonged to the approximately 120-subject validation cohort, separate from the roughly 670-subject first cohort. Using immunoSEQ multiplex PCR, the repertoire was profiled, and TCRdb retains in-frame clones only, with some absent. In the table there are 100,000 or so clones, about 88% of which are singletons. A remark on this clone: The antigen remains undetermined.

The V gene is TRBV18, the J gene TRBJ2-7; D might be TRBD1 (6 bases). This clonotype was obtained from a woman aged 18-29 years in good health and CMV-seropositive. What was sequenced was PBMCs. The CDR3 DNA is TGTGCCAGCTCACCGCAGGGGTTCAACGAGCAGTACTTC. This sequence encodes CASSPQGFNEQYF.